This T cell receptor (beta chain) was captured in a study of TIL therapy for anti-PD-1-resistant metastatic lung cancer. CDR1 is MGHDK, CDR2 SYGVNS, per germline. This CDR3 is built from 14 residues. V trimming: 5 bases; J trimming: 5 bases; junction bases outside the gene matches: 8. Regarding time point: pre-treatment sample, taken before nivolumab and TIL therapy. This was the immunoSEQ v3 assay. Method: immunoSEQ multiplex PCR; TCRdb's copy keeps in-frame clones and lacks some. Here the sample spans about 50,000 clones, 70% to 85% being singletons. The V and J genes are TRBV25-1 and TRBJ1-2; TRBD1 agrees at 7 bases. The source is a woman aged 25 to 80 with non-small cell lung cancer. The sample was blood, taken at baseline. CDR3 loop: CASSLTGSFYGYTF. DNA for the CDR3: TGTGCCAGCAGTCTGACAGGGTCCTTTTATGGCTACACCTTC.